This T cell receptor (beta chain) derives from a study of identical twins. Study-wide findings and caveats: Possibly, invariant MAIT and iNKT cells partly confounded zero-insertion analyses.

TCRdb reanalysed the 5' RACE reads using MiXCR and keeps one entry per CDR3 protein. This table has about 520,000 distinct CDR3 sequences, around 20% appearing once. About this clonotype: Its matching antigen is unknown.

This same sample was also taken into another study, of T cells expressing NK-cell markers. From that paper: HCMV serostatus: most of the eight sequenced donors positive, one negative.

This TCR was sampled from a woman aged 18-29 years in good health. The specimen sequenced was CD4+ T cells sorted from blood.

CDR3 DNA sequence: TGTGCCATCAGTGACCGACAGGTGGACGAGCAGTACTTC. Translation: CAISDRQVDEQYF. The J gene is TRBJ2-7, the V gene TRBV10-3, with D possibly being TRBD1 (6 bases). Trimming took off 3 bases at V and 5 bases at J, with 11 bases between the two ends. Germline assignment: CDR1 ENHRY and CDR2 SYGVKD. This CDR3 is 13 amino acids long.